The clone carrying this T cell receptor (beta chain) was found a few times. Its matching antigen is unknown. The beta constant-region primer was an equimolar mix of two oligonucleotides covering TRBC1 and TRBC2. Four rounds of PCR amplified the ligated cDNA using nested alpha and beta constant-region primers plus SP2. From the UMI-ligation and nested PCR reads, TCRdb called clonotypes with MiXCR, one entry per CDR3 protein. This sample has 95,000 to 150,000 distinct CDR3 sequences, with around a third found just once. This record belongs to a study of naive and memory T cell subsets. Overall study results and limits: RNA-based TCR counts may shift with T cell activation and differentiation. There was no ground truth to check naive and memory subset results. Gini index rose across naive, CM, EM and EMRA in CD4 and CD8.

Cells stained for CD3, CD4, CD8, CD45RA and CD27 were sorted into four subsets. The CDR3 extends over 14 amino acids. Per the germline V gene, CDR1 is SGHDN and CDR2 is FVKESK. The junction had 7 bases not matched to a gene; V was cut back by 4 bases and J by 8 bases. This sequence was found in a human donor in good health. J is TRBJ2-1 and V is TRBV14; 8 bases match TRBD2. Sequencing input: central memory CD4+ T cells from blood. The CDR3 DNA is TGTGCCAGCAGCCTTCGACTAGCGTTCGATGAGCAGTTCTTC. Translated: CASSLRLAFDEQFF.